The source of this T cell receptor (beta chain) is a study of blood T cell repertoires in COVID-19. Study summary: The samples span acute and convalescent COVID-19 from the United States, Italy and Spain.

Only in-frame clones appear in the TCRdb table, and some are missing; sequencing was by immunoSEQ multiplex PCR. The table has some 150,000 clones, 84% seen once. The J segment lost 6 bases and the V segment lost 3 bases, leaving 7 bases of the junction unmatched. CDR3 length equals 16 residues. The germline V gene encodes CDR1 LGHNA and CDR2 YNFKEQ. Sample: peripheral blood. The receptor's source is a man aged 35 to 55 who had recovered from COVID-19. This rearrangement joins TRBV4-2 to TRBJ1-4, with 10 bases fitting TRBD1. The CDR3 sequence: CASSQNTGQGYEKLFF. For the CDR3, the DNA is TGTGCCAGCAGCCAGAATACGGGACAGGGGTATGAAAAACTGTTTTTT.